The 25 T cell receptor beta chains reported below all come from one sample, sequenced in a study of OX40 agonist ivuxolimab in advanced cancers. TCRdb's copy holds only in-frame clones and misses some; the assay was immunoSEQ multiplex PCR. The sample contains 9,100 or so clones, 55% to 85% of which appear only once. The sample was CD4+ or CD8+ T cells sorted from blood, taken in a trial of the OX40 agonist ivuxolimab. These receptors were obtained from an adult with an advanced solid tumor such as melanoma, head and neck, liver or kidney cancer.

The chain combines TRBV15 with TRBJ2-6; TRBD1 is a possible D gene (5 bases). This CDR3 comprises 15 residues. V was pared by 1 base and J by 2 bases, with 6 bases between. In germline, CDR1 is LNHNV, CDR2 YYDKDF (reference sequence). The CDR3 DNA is TGTGCCACCAGCAGAGGACAGACTGGGGCCAACGTCCTGACTTTC. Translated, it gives CATSRGQTGANVLTF.

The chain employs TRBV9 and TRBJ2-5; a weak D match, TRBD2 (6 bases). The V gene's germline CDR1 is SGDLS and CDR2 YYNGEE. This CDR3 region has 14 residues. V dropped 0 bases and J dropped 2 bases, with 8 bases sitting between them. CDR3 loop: CASSVDGGQETQYF. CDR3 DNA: TGTGCCAGCAGCGTAGACGGAGGGCAAGAGACCCAGTACTTC.

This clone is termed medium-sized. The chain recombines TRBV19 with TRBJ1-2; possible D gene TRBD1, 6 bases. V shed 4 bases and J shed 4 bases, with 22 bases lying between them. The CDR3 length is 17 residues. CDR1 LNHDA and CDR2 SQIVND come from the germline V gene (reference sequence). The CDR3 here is CASSKWTAVFYFYGYTF. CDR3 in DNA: TGTGCCAGTAGTAAATGGACAGCCGTCTTCTACTTCTATGGCTACACCTTC.

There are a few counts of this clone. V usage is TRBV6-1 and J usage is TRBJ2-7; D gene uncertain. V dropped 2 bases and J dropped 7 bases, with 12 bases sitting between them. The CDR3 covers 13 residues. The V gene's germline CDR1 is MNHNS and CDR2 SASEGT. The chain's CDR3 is CASSESALWEQYF. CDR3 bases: TGTGCCAGCAGTGAAAGTGCGTTGTGGGAGCAGTACTTC.

In DNA form, the CDR3 reads TGTGCCAGCAGTAATTTGCTCCATGGCTACACCTTC. Protein product: CASSNLLHGYTF. This chain uses TRBV27 with TRBJ1-2; D ambiguous. V shed 5 bases and J shed 6 bases, with 10 bases lying between them. Per germline, CDR1 MNHEY and CDR2 SMNVEV (reference sequence). This CDR3 contains 12 residues.

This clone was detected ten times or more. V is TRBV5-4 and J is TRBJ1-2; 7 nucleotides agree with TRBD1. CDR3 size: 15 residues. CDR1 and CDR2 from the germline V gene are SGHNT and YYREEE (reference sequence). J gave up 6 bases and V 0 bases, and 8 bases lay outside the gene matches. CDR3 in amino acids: CASSLVHRQGDGYTF. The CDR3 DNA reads TGTGCCAGCAGCTTGGTGCATAGACAGGGAGATGGCTACACCTTC.

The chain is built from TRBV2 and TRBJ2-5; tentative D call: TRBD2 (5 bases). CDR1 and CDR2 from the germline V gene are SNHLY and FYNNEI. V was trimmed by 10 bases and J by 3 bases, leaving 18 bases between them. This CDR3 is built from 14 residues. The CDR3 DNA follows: TGTGCCATCTCCACGGACTCTGGGGAAGAGACCCAGTACTTC. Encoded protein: CAISTDSGEETQYF.

The CDR3, as DNA: TGTGCCAGCAGTTTACATGTAGGGACTAGCGGGTTCTACAATGAGCAGTTCTTC. This gives the protein CASSLHVGTSGFYNEQFF. The V call is TRBV27, the J call TRBJ2-1; the match to TRBD2 covers 12 bases. Losses at the gene ends were 2 bases for V and 3 bases for J; bases not matched to a gene: 8. This CDR3 is 18 amino acids long. Germline CDR1 reads MNHEY; CDR2 reads SMNVEV (reference sequence).

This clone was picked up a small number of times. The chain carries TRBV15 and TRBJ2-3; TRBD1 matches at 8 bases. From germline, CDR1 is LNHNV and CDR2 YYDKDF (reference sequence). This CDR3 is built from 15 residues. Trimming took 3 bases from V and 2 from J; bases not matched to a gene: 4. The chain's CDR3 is CATSSGQGATDTQYF. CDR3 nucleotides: TGTGCCACCAGCAGCGGCCAGGGGGCCACAGATACGCAGTATTTT.

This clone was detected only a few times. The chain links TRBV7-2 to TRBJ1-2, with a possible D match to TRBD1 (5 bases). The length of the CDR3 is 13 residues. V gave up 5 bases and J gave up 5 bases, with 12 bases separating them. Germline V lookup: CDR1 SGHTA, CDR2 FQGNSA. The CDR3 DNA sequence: TGTGCCAGCAGCCCGGGGACGTCTTATGGCTACACCTTC. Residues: CASSPGTSYGYTF. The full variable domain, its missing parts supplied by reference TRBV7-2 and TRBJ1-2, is GAGVSQSPSNKVTEKGKDVELRCDPISGHTALYWYRQSLGQGLEFLIYFQGNSAPDKSGLPSDRFSAERTGGSVSTLTIQRTQQEDSAVYLCASSPGTSYGYTFGSGTRLTVV.

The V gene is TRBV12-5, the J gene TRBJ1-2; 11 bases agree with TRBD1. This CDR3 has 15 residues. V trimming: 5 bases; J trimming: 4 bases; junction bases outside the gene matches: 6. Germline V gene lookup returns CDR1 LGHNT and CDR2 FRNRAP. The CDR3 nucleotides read TGTGCTAGTGGTCCCGGGACAGGGGGTAGCTATGGCTACACCTTC. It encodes CASGPGTGGSYGYTF. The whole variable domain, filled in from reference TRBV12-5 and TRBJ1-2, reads DARVTQTPRHKVTEMGQEVTMRCQPILGHNTVFWYRQTMMQGLELLAYFRNRAPLDDSGMPKDRFSAEMPDATLATLKIQPSEPRDSAVYFCASGPGTGGSYGYTFGSGTRLTVV.

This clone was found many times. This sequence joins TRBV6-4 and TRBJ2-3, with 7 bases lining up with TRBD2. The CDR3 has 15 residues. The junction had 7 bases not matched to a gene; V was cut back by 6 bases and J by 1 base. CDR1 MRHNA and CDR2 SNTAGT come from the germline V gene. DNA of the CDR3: TGTGCCAGCAGCCTGGGGGGGTCGGGCACAGATACGCAGTATTTT. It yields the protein CASSLGGSGTDTQYF.

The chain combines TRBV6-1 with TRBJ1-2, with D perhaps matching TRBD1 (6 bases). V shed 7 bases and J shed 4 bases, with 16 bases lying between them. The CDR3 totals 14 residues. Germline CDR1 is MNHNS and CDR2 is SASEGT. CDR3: CASNGQFESYGYTF. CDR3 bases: TGTGCCAGCAATGGACAGTTTGAAAGCTATGGCTACACCTTC.

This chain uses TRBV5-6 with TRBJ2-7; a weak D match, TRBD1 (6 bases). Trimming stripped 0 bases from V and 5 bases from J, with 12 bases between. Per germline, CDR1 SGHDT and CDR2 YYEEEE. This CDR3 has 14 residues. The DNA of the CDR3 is TGTGCCAGCAGCTTGGGGCAGGGGCGGGACGAGCAGTACTTC. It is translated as CASSLGQGRDEQYF.

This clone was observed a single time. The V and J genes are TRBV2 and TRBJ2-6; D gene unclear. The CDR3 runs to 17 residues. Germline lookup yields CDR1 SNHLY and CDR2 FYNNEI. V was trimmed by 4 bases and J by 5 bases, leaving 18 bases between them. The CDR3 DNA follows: TGTGCCAGCAGTGGTCGACCGATACAAAGTCGGGCCAACGTCCTGACTTTC. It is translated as CASSGRPIQSRANVLTF.

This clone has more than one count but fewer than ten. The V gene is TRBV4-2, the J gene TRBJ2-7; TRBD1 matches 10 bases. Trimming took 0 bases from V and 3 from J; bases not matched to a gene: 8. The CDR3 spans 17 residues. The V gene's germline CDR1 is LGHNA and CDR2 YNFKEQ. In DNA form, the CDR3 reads TGTGCCAGCAGCCAAGAGGCCGGGACAGGGGTAAACTACGAGCAGTACTTC. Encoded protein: CASSQEAGTGVNYEQYF.

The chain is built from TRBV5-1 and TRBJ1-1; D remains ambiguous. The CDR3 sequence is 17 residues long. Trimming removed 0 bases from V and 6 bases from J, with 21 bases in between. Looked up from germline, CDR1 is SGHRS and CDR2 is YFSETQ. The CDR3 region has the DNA TGCGCCAGCAGCTTGGGGAAGGGCGTGTTGGTAGGCCCTGAAGCTTTCTTT. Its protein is CASSLGKGVLVGPEAFF.

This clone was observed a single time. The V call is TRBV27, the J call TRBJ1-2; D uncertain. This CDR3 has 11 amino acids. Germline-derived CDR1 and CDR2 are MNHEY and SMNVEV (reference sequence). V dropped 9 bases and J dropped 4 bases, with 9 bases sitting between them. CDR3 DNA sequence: TGTGCCAGTGGGGTAGGCTATGGCTACACCTTC. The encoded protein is CASGVGYGYTF.

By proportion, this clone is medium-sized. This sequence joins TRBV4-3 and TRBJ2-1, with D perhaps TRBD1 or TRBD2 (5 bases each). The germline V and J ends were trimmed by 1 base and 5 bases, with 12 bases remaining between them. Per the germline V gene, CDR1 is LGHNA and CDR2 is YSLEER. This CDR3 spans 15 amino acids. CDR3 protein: CASSQVGTLDNEQFF. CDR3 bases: TGCGCCAGCAGCCAAGTCGGGACGTTGGACAATGAGCAGTTCTTC.

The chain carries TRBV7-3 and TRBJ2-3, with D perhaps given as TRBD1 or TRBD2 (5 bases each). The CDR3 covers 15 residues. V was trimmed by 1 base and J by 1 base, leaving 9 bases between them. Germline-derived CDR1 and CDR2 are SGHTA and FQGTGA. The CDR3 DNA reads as TGTGCCAGCAGCTTAAGGGGGAGAGGCACAGATACGCAGTATTTT. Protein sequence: CASSLRGRGTDTQYF.

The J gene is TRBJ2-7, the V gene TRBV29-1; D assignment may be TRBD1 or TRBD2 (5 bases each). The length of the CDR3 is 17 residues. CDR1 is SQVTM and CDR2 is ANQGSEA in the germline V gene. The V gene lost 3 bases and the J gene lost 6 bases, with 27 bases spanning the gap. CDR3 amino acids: CSVEIPGPSISDREQYF. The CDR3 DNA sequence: TGCAGCGTTGAGATACCGGGACCTAGCATTTCTGATCGCGAGCAGTACTTC.

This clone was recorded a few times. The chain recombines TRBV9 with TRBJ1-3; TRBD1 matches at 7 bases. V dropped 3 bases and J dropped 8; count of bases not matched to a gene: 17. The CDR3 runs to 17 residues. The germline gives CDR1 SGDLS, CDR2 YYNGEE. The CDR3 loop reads CASSASPRGQARHTIYF. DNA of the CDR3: TGTGCCAGCAGCGCGTCACCACGAGGACAGGCTAGGCACACCATATATTTT. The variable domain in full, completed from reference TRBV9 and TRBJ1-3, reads DSGVTQTPKHLITATGQRVTLRCSPRSGDLSVYWYQQSLDQGLQFLIQYYNGEERAKGNILERFSAQQFPDLHSELNLSSLELGDSALYFCASSASPRGQARHTIYFGEGSWLTVV.

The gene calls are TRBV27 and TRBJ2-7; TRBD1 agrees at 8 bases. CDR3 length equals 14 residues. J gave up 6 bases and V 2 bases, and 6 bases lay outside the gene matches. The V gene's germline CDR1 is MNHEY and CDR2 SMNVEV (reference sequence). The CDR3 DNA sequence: TGTGCCAGCAGTTTACGGACAGGGACTTCCGAGCAGTACTTC. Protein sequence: CASSLRTGTSEQYF.

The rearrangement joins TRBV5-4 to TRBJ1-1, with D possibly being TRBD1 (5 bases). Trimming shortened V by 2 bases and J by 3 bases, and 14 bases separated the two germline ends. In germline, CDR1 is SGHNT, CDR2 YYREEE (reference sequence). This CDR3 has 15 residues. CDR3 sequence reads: CASSFGGIGDTEAFF. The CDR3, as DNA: TGTGCCAGCAGCTTCGGGGGAATTGGGGACACTGAAGCTTTCTTT.

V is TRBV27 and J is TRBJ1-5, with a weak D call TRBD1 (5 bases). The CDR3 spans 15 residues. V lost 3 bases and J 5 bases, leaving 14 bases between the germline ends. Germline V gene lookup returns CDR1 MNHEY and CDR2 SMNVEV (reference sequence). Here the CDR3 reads CASSLGPGFHQPQHF. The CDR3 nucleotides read TGTGCCAGCAGTTTGGGTCCAGGGTTTCATCAGCCCCAGCATTTT.